One sample yielded the 27 T cell receptor beta chains listed below, sequenced in a study of shared clonotypes between healthy human individuals. Produced via immunoSEQ multiplex PCR; TCRdb's table is partial and in-frame only. The table shows around 690,000 clones, with 90% occurring only once. What was sequenced was memory CD8+ T cells from PBMCs. Subset noted: CD45RO+ cells pooled with CCR7-negative TemRA cells. These receptors were collected from a man between 18 and 29 years old in good health. Some clones in this sample may be carry-over from other donors' samples.

The rearrangement joins TRBV9 to TRBJ2-3, with 8 positions matching TRBD2. The CDR3 spans 14 residues. Germline V lookup: CDR1 SGDLS, CDR2 YYNGEE. J was trimmed by 4 bases and V by 5 bases; bases with no gene match: 6. The CDR3 sequence is CASSYGAGADTQYF. DNA for the CDR3: TGTGCCAGCAGTTACGGAGCGGGAGCAGATACGCAGTATTTT.

This chain connects TRBV27 to TRBJ2-7; 8 bases agree with TRBD2. The ends lost 3 bases at V and 0 bases at J; junction bases unmatched: 4. Germline V CDR1 and CDR2: MNHEY, SMNVEV (reference sequence). The CDR3 is made up of 15 amino acids. The DNA for the CDR3 is TGTGCCAGCAGTTTTCGGGGGGGGAGCTCCTACGAGCAGTACTTC. It codes for CASSFRGGSSYEQYF.

This chain uses TRBV9 with TRBJ2-7, with D maybe TRBD1 (5 bases). Trimming removed 4 bases at V and 5 bases at J, with 16 bases between. Per the germline V gene, CDR1 is SGDLS and CDR2 is YYNGEE. CDR3 size: 14 residues. CDR3 sequence: CASSPRTREDEQYF. CDR3 DNA: TGTGCCAGCAGCCCACGAACCAGGGAAGACGAGCAGTACTTC.

The genes are TRBV9 and TRBJ2-2, with 8 bases matching TRBD1. With V trimmed by 3 bases and J by 6 bases, 7 bases remained unmatched. Looked up from germline, CDR1 is SGDLS and CDR2 is YYNGEE. The length of the CDR3 is 15 residues. The CDR3 DNA reads as TGTGCCAGCAGCGGAGGACAGGGCGTAGCCGGGGAGCTGTTTTTT. This gives the protein CASSGGQGVAGELFF.

This rearrangement joins TRBV28 to TRBJ2-1, with a weak D call TRBD1 (6 bases). Germline CDR1 MDHEN, CDR2 SYDVKM. V gave up 5 bases and J gave up 5 bases, with 10 bases separating them. The CDR3 contains 13 residues. In nucleotides, the CDR3 is TGTGCCAGCAGTCACCGGACAGACAATGAGCAGTTCTTC. Encoded protein: CASSHRTDNEQFF.

CDR3 DNA sequence: TGTGCCAGCAGCTTAAGCCCCCCGAGGTCTGGAAACACCATATATTTT. Protein product: CASSLSPPRSGNTIYF. V is TRBV7-3 and J is TRBJ1-3; D call uncertain. Germline-derived CDR1 and CDR2 are SGHTA and FQGTGA. Between the trimmed V and J ends, which lost 1 base and 1 base, there was a span of 11 bases. The CDR3 runs 16 residues.

This chain connects TRBV2 to TRBJ2-3, with TRBD2 identical over 11 bases. The trim removed 6 bases at V and 2 bases at J, leaving 13 bases unmatched. The germline V gene encodes CDR1 SNHLY and CDR2 FYNNEI. The CDR3 has 18 amino acids. CDR3 region: CASSLWALAGGPTDTQYF. In DNA, the CDR3 is TGTGCCAGCAGCCTTTGGGCCCTAGCGGGAGGCCCCACAGATACGCAGTATTTT.

This rearrangement joins TRBV29-1 to TRBJ2-2, with D possibly matching TRBD1 (6 bases). Trimming took 7 bases from V and 0 from J, leaving 12 bases between them. Per germline, CDR1 SQVTM and CDR2 ANQGSEA. The CDR3 sequence is 14 residues long. The CDR3 is CSAPGHPNTGELFF. CDR3 DNA: TGCAGCGCCCCGGGACACCCGAACACCGGGGAGCTGTTTTTT.

The chain is built from TRBV7-9 and TRBJ1-1, with 8 positions matching TRBD1. Germline CDR1 and CDR2: SEHNR and FQNEAQ (reference sequence). The CDR3 runs 14 residues. V gave up 4 bases and J gave up 6 bases; unmatched junction bases: 7. DNA for the CDR3: TGTGCCAGCAGCTCAGACAGGGGTTGGGCTGAAGCTTTCTTT. Translating gives CASSSDRGWAEAFF.

The J gene is TRBJ2-1, the V gene TRBV27, with a weak D call TRBD2 (5 bases). The germline gives CDR1 MNHEY, CDR2 SMNVEV (reference sequence). The CDR3 totals 13 residues. V lost 5 bases to trimming and J lost 6 bases, with 11 bases between them. The CDR3 nucleotides read TGTGCCAGCAGTCCGAGCGGAATCAATGAGCAGTTCTTC. It translates to CASSPSGINEQFF.

The gene calls are TRBV6-6 and TRBJ1-2; D is uncertain. The V and J ends lost 2 bases and 2 bases respectively, with 9 bases between them. The CDR3 runs 14 residues. CDR1 and CDR2 from the germline V gene are MNHNY and SVGAGI (reference sequence). The CDR3 nucleotides are TGTGCCAGCAGTTACCCAGGTCCCAACTATGGCTACACCTTC. It encodes CASSYPGPNYGYTF.

The CDR3 loop is CASRPGQGWNTEAFF. The CDR3 coding sequence is TGTGCCAGCAGGCCCGGACAGGGGTGGAACACTGAAGCTTTCTTT. The rearrangement uses TRBV28 and TRBJ1-1; 9 bases fit TRBD1. Losses at the gene ends were 6 bases for V and 1 base for J; bases not matched to a gene: 6. The CDR3 is 15 residues long. Germline-derived CDR1 and CDR2 are MDHEN and SYDVKM. The complete variable domain, with remaining parts taken from reference TRBV28 and TRBJ1-1, reads DVKVTQSSRYLVKRTGEKVFLECVQDMDHENMFWYRQDPGLGLRLIYFSYDVKMKEKGDIPEGYSVSREKKERFSLILESASTNQTSMYLCASRPGQGWNTEAFFGQGTRLTVV.

The chain is built from TRBV6-5 and TRBJ1-1; D is undetermined. Trimming stripped 0 bases from V and 7 bases from J, with 12 bases between. Looked up from germline, CDR1 is MNHEY and CDR2 is SVGAGI. The CDR3 has 14 residues. The CDR3 DNA reads TGTGCCAGCAGTTACTCGGAGGGAAGAATTGAAGCTTTCTTT. Encoded protein: CASSYSEGRIEAFF.

The chain couples TRBV6-6 to TRBJ1-2; a possible D gene is TRBD1 (5 bases). Germline V gene lookup returns CDR1 MNHNY and CDR2 SVGAGI (reference sequence). Trimming took 4 bases from V and 12 from J, leaving 18 bases between them. The CDR3 has 13 residues. The CDR3 reads CASSSGTAREDTF. In DNA, the CDR3 is TGTGCCAGCAGTTCCGGGACGGCACGGGAGGACACCTTC.

V gene TRBV19 combines with J gene TRBJ2-1; 7 bases line up with TRBD2. The germline V gene has CDR1 LNHDA and CDR2 SQIVND (reference sequence). The CDR3 runs to 12 residues. The V segment lost 6 bases and the J segment 10 bases; nucleotides outside the gene matches: 6. DNA for the CDR3: TGTGCCAGTAGGCCCTCGGGACTAGAGCAGTTCTTC. Protein sequence: CASRPSGLEQFF.

J is TRBJ2-7 and V is TRBV11-2; 9 nucleotides align to TRBD1. This CDR3 is built from 14 residues. Germline trimming cut 5 bases from V and 2 bases from J; bases unmatched to any gene: 4. The germline V gene has CDR1 SGHAT and CDR2 FQNNGV. The CDR3 nucleotides read TGTGCCAGCAGCGTGGGACAGGGCCCCTACGAGCAGTACTTC. It yields the protein CASSVGQGPYEQYF. Complete variable domain (other parts from reference TRBV11-2 and TRBJ2-7): EAGVAQSPRYKIIEKRQSVAFWCNPISGHATLYWYQQILGQGPKLLIQFQNNGVVDDSQLPKDRFSAERLKGVDSTLKIQPAKLEDSAVYLCASSVGQGPYEQYFGPGTRLTVT.

This clone was recorded only once. V is TRBV4-1 and J is TRBJ1-1; D may be TRBD1 (5 bases). CDR3 length: 14 amino acids. Trimming shortened V by 3 bases and J by 5 bases, and 13 bases separated the two germline ends. The germline V gene encodes CDR1 MGHRA and CDR2 YSYEKL. The chain's CDR3 is CASSHSGGDTEAFF. In nucleotides, the CDR3 is TGCGCCAGCAGCCACAGTGGGGGGGATACTGAAGCTTTCTTT.

The chain employs TRBV5-8 and TRBJ2-7, with TRBD2 matching 11 bases. The J call is doubtful: the DNA matches TRBJ2-1 better. This CDR3 is 13 amino acids long. Germline lookup yields CDR1 SGHTS and CDR2 YDEGEE. The chain's CDR3 is CASSFSGRDEQFF. CDR3 coding DNA: TGTGCCAGCAGCTTTAGCGGGAGGGACGAGCAGTTCTTC.

In the case of this clone: A junction end diverges from the germline sequence, so it may reflect a read error. The same CDR3 can be traced to other DNA sequences in this sample. The chain recombines TRBV9 with TRBJ1-1; D call uncertain. The CDR3 is made up of 14 amino acids. Looked up from germline, CDR1 is SGDLS and CDR2 is YYNGEE. The CDR3 sequence is CASSPTVKNTEAFF. Here the CDR3 DNA reads TGTGCCAGCAGCCCTACGGTGAAGAACACTGAAGCCTTCTTT.

The CDR3 here is CAWSVRSRGAYEQYF. CDR3 in DNA: TGTGCCTGGAGTGTACGATCCCGAGGGGCCTACGAGCAGTACTTC. The chain combines TRBV30 with TRBJ2-7; D may correspond to TRBD1 or TRBD2 (5 bases each). This CDR3 spans 15 amino acids. Germline CDR1 reads GTSNPN; CDR2 reads SVGIG (reference sequence). Trimming pared 0 bases from V and 2 bases from J, leaving 14 bases between.

The chain uses TRBV11-2 and TRBJ2-7; D may be TRBD1 or TRBD2 (5 bases each). Per germline, CDR1 SGHAT and CDR2 FQNNGV. The CDR3 spans 15 residues. Trimming left V 6 bases short and J 3 bases short, with 18 bases between. The CDR3 reads CASRLGVSSGYEQYF. The CDR3 nucleotides read TGTGCCAGCAGGCTGGGGGTTTCGAGTGGCTACGAGCAGTACTTC. Supplemented by reference TRBV11-2 and TRBJ2-7, the full variable domain reads EAGVAQSPRYKIIEKRQSVAFWCNPISGHATLYWYQQILGQGPKLLIQFQNNGVVDDSQLPKDRFSAERLKGVDSTLKIQPAKLEDSAVYLCASRLGVSSGYEQYFGPGTRLTVT.

The chain carries TRBV6-1 and TRBJ1-5; D gene uncertain. The CDR3 is 15 residues long. Trimming removed 1 base at V and 1 base at J, with 8 bases between. CDR1 is MNHNS, CDR2 SASEGT, per germline. CDR3 in amino acids: CASSEDEGSNQPQHF. CDR3 nucleotide sequence: TGTGCCAGCAGTGAAGACGAGGGAAGCAATCAGCCCCAGCATTTT.

This clone is a singleton in its sample. J is TRBJ2-7 and V is TRBV7-9, with a possible D match to TRBD2 (5 bases). The CDR3 is 14 amino acids. Germline CDR1 is SEHNR and CDR2 is FQNEAQ (reference sequence). V was shortened by 6 bases and J by 0 bases, with 12 bases between the two germline ends. The CDR3 here is CASRMRVFSYEQYF. The DNA for the CDR3 is TGTGCCAGCAGAATGAGGGTCTTCTCCTACGAGCAGTACTTC.

This clone was counted a single time. The junction shows a germline mismatch at one end, possibly a read error. The CDR3 DNA sequence: TGTGCCAGCAGCCACGATCTAGCCCAAGGGACCCAGTACTTC. Amino acid sequence: CASSHDLAQGTQYF. The V gene is TRBV7-9, the J gene TRBJ2-5, with D perhaps matching TRBD2 (5 bases). CDR1 SEHNR and CDR2 FQNEAQ come from the germline V gene (reference sequence). This CDR3 has 14 residues.

Comment on this clone: The same CDR3 arises from other DNA sequences in this sample as well. The chain joins TRBV27 to TRBJ2-7; tentatively, D is TRBD2 (6 bases). V was trimmed by 6 bases and J by 5 bases, leaving 14 bases between them. The CDR3 has 13 residues. CDR1 and CDR2 from the germline V gene are MNHEY and SMNVEV (reference sequence). In DNA form, the CDR3 reads TGTGCCAGCAGCCCGACCGGGAGCCACGAGCAGTACTTC. Translating gives CASSPTGSHEQYF.

V gene TRBV19 combines with J gene TRBJ2-5; D unresolved. Trimming cost V 3 bases and J 2 bases, with 7 bases left between them. The germline CDR1 and CDR2 sequences are LNHDA and SQIVND (reference sequence). This CDR3 has 13 amino acids. The CDR3 DNA reads TGTGCCAGTAGTATCTACCAACAAGAGACCCAGTACTTC. It codes for CASSIYQQETQYF.

This clone was observed once. The V gene is TRBV2, the J gene TRBJ2-3; 10 positions agree with TRBD2. Germline CDR1 is SNHLY and CDR2 is FYNNEI. The trim removed 6 bases at V and 3 bases at J, leaving 24 bases unmatched. The CDR3 is 21 amino acids. The DNA for the CDR3 is TGTGCCAGCAGAGACCCAGCGGGAGGGCCCTCTAGGCCGTCAACAACAGATACGCAGTATTTT. Translation gives CASRDPAGGPSRPSTTDTQYF.